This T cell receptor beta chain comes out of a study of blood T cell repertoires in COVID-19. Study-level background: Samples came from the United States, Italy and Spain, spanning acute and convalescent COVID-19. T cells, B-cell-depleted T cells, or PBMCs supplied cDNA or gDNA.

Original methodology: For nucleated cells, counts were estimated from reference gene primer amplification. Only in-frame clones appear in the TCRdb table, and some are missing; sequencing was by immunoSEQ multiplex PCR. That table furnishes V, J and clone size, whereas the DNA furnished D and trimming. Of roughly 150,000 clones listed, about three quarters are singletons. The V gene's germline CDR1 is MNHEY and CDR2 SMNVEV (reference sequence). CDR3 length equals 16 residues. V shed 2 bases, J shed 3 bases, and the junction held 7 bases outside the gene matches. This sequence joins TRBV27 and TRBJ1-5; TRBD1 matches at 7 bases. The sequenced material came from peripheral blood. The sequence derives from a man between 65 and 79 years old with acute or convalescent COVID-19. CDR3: CASSLRGQLLNQPQHF. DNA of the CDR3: TGTGCCAGCAGTTTACGGGGACAGCTCCTCAATCAGCCCCAGCATTTT.